This T cell receptor beta chain is from a study of T cells in Graves' hyperthyroidism and ophthalmopathy. At least ten counts were recorded for this clonotype. Its specificity is not known. The CDR3 extends over 17 amino acids. CDR1 SGHNT and CDR2 YENEEA come from the germline V gene. Trimming took off 1 base at V and 2 bases at J, with 17 bases between the two ends. The investigators amplified TCR beta CDR3 regions from RNA transcripts. First-round RT-PCR targeting the TCR CDR3 was performed with the HTBI primer set. TCRdb ran MiXCR on the multiplex PCR reads and lists one entry per CDR3 protein. Here the sample spans about 620,000 distinct CDR3 sequences, roughly 16% being singletons. Study-wide results and caveats: Ophthalmopathy prediction by the model preceded onset by a median roughly 6 months.

What was sequenced was blood. This chain links TRBV11-3 with TRBJ2-5, with TRBD1 as a possible D gene (6 bases). The clonotype comes from a woman aged 30 to 39 with Graves' hyperthyroidism. The CDR3 sequence is CASSLVGTQLTQETQYF. The CDR3 DNA is TGTGCCAGCAGCTTAGTCGGGACACAGTTGACTCAAGAGACCCAGTACTTC.